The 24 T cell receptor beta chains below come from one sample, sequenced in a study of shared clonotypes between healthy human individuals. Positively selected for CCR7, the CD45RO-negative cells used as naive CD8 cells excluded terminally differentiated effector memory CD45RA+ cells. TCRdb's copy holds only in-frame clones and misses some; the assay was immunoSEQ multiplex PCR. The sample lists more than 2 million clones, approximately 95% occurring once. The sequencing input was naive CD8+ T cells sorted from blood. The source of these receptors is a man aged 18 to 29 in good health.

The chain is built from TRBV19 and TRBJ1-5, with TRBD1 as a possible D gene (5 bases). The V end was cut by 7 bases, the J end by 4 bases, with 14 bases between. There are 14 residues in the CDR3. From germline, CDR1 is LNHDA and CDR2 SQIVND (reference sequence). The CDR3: CASTARTFNQPQHF. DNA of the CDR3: TGTGCCAGTACCGCAAGGACATTTAATCAGCCCCAGCATTTT.

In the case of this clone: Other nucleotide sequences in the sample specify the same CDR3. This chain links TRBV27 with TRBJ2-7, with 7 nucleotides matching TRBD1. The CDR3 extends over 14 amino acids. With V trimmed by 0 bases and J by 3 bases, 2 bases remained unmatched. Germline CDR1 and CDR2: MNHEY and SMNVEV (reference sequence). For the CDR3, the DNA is TGTGCCAGCAGTTTATCCTGGGACAGCTACGAGCAGTACTTC. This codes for CASSLSWDSYEQYF.

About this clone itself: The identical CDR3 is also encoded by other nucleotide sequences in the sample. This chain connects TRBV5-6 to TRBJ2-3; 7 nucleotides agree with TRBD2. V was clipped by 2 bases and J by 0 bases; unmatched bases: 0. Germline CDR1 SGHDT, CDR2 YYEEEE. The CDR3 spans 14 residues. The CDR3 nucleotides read TGTGCCAGCAGCTTAGCGGGGAGCACAGATACGCAGTATTTT. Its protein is CASSLAGSTDTQYF.

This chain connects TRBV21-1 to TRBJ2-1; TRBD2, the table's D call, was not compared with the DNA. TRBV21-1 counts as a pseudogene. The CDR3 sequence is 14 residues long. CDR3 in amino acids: CASRGREVYNEQFF. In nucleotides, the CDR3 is TGTGCCAGCAGGGGGAGGGAAGTCTACAATGAGCAGTTCTTC.

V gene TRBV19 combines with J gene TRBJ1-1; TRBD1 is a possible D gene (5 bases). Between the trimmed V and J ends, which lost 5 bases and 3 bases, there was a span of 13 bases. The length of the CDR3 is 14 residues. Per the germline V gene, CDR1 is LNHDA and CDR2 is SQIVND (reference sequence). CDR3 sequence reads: CASSAQGGDTEAFF. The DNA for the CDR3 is TGTGCCAGTAGTGCCCAGGGAGGAGACACTGAAGCTTTCTTT.

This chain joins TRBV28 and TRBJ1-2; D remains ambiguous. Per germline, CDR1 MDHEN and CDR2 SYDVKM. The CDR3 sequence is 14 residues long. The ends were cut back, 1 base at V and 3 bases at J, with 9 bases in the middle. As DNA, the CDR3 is TGTGCCAGCAGTTTATCCGGGCCATACTATGGCTACACCTTC. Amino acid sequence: CASSLSGPYYGYTF.

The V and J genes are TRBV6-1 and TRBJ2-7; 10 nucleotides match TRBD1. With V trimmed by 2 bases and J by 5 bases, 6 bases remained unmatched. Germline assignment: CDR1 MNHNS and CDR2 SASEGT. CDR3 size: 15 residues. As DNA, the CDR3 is TGTGCCAGCAGTGAATGGGGGACAGGGGAGGACGAGCAGTACTTC. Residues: CASSEWGTGEDEQYF.

The CDR3 sequence is CASSQVAGGPKSYEQYF. CDR3 sequence (DNA): TGCGCCAGCAGCCAAGTAGCGGGAGGGCCTAAATCCTACGAGCAGTACTTC. The chain couples TRBV4-1 to TRBJ2-7; TRBD2 matches 11 bases. Germline CDR1 and CDR2: MGHRA and YSYEKL. After removal of 1 base from V and 1 base from J, the junction contained 6 bases not matched to a gene. The CDR3 has 17 amino acids.

The CDR3 protein is CASSYARAYGYTF. The CDR3 bases are TGTGCCAGCAGTTATGCCAGGGCATATGGCTACACCTTC. The V and J genes are TRBV6-6 and TRBJ1-2; D perhaps matches TRBD1 (5 bases). Germline V CDR1 and CDR2: MNHNY, SVGAGI (reference sequence). V lost 3 bases and J 5 bases, leaving 10 bases between the germline ends. This CDR3 comprises 13 residues.

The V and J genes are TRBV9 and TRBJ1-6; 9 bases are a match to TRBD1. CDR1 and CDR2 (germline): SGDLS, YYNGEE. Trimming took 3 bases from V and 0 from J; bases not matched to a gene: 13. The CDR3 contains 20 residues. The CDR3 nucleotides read TGTGCCAGCAGCGGCAACCCTGAGACAGGGGGGAGCTCCTATAATTCACCCCTCCACTTT. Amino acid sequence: CASSGNPETGGSSYNSPLHF.

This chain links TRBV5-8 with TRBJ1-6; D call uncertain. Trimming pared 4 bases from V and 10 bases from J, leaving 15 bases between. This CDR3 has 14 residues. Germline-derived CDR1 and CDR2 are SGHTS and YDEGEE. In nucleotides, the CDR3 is TGTGCCAGCAGCGCCAGCGCGGGTTGGTCACCCCTCCACTTT. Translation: CASSASAGWSPLHF.

This chain's CDR3 is CASSLGGLHYEQYF. CDR3 nucleotides: TGTGCCAGCAGCTTAGGGGGACTACACTACGAGCAGTACTTC. The gene calls are TRBV7-8 and TRBJ2-7; TRBD2 matches at 7 bases. Trimming took 1 base from V and 3 from J; bases not matched to a gene: 3. The germline CDR1 and CDR2 sequences are SGHVS and FQNEAQ. The CDR3 has 14 amino acids. Full variable domain (remainder filled in from reference TRBV7-8 and TRBJ2-7): GAGVSQSPRYKVAKRGQDVALRCDPISGHVSLFWYQQALGQGPEFLTYFQNEAQLDKSGLPSDRFFAERPEGSVSTLKIQRTQQEDSAVYLCASSLGGLHYEQYFGPGTRLTVT.

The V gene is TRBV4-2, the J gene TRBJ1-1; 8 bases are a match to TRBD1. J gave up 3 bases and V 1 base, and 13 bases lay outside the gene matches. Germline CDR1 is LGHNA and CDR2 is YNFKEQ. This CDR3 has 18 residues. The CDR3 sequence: CASSQATGAEGEYTEAFF. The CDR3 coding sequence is TGTGCCAGCAGCCAAGCGACAGGGGCAGAGGGTGAGTACACTGAAGCTTTCTTT.

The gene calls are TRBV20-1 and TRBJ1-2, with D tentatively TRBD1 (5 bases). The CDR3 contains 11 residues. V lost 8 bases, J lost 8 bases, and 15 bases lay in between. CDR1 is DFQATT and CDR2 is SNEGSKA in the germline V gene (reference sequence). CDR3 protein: CSTIRDGGYTF. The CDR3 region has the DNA TGCAGTACAATCCGGGACGGCGGCTACACCTTC.

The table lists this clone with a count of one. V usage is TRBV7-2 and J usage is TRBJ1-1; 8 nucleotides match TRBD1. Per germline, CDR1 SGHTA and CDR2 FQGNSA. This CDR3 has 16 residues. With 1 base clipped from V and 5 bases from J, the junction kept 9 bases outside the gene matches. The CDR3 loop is CASSLVETGAITEAFF. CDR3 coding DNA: TGTGCCAGCAGCTTAGTGGAGACAGGGGCTATTACTGAAGCTTTCTTT.

CDR3 protein: CASRLAGPGGAQYF. CDR3 nucleotides: TGTGCAAGTCGCTTAGCGGGCCCCGGCGGGGCGCAGTATTTT. The rearrangement uses TRBV12-2 and TRBJ2-3; the DNA was not compared with TRBD2, the D call given in the table. TRBV12-2 is described as a pseudogene. CDR3 length equals 14 residues.

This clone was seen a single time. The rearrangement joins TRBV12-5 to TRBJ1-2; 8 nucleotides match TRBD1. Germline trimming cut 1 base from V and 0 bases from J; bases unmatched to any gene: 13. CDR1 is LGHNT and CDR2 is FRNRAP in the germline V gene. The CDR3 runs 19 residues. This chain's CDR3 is CASGLEILIGQGPNYGYTF. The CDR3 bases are TGTGCTAGTGGTTTGGAAATCTTAATCGGACAGGGTCCTAACTATGGCTACACCTTC.

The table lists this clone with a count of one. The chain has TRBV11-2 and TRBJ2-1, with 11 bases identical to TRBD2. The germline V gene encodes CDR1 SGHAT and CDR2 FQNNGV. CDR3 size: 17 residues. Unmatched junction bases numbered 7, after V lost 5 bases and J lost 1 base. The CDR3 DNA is TGTGCCAGCAGCGACCGACTAGCGGGAAAGTCCTACAATGAGCAGTTCTTC. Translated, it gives CASSDRLAGKSYNEQFF.

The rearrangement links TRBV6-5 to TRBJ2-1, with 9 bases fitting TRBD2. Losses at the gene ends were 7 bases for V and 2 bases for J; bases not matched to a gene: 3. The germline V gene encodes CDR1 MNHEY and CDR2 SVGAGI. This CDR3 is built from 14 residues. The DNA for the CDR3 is TGTGCCAGCACCCCTAGCGGGGCCTACAATGAGCAGTTCTTC. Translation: CASTPSGAYNEQFF.

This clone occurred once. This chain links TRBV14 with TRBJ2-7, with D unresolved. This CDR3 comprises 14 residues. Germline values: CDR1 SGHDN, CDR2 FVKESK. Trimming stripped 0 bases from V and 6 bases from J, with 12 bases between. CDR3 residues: CASSQDLGWSEQYF. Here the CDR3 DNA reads TGTGCCAGCAGCCAAGATCTAGGGTGGAGCGAGCAGTACTTC.

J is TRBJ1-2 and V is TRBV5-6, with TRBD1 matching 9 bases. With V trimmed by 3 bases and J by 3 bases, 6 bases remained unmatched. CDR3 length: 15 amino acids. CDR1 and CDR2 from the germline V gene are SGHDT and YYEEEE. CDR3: CASSSLGQGDYGYTF. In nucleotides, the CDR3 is TGTGCCAGCAGCTCCCTGGGACAGGGCGACTATGGCTACACCTTC.

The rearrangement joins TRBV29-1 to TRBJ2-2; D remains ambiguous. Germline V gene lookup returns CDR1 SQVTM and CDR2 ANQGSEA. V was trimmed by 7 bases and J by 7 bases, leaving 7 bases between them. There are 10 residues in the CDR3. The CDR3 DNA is TGCAGCGCAGAGAGCGGGGAGCTGTTTTTT. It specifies CSAESGELFF.

CDR3 protein: CASSPRDRAWSEQFF. CDR3 in DNA: TGTGCCAGCAGTCCCCGGGACAGGGCCTGGTCTGAGCAGTTCTTC. The V gene is TRBV27, the J gene TRBJ2-1, with 9 positions matching TRBD1. The length of the CDR3 is 15 residues. Germline V gives CDR1 MNHEY, CDR2 SMNVEV (reference sequence). The ends lost 5 bases at V and 9 bases at J; junction bases unmatched: 11.

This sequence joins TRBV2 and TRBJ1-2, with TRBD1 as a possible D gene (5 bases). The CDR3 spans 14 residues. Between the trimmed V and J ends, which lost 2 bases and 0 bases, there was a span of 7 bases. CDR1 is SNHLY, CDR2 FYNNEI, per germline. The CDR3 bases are TGTGCCAGCAGTGAAAGGGGAACTAACTATGGCTACACCTTC. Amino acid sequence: CASSERGTNYGYTF.